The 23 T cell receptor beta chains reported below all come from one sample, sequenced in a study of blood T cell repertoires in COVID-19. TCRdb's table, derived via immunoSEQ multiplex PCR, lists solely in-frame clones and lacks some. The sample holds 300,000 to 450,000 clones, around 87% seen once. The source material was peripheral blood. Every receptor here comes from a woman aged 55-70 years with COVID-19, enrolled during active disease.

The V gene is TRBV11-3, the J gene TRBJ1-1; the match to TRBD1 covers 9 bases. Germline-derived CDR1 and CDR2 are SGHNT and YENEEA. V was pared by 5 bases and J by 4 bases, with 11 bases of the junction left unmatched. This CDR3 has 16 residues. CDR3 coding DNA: TGTGCCAGCAGCCGTAGGACAGGGGATGGCATCACTGAAGCTTTCTTT. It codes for CASSRRTGDGITEAFF.

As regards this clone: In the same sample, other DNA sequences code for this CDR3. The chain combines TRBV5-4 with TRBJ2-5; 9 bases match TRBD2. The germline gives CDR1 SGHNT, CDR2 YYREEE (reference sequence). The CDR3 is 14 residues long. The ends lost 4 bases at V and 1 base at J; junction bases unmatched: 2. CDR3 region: CASSRAGGQETQYF. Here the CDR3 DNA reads TGTGCCAGCAGCCGAGCGGGGGGCCAAGAGACCCAGTACTTC.

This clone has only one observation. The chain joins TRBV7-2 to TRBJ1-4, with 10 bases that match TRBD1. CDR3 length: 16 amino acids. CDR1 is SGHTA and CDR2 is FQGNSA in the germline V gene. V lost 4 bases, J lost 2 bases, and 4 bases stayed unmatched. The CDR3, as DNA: TGTGCCAGCAGCTCAGACAGGGGGCTTACTAATGAAAAACTGTTTTTT. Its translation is CASSSDRGLTNEKLFF.

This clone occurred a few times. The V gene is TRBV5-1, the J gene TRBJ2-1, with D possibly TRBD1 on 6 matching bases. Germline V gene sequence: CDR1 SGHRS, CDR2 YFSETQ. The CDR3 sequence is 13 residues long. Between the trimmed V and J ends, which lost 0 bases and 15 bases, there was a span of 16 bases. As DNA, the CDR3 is TGCGCCAGCAGCTTGGACACTCCAGAACAGGGGTTCTTC. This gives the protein CASSLDTPEQGFF.

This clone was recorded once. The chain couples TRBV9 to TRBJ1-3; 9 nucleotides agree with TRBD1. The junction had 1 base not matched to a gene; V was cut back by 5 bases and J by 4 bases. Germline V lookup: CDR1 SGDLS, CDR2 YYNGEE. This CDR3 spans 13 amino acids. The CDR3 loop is CASRGTGGNTIYF. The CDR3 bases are TGTGCCAGCAGGGGGACAGGGGGAAACACCATATATTTT.

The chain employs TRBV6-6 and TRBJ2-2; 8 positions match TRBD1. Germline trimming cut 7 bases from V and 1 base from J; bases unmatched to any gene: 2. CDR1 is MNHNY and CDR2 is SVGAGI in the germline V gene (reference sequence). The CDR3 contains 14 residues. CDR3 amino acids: CASTGTGNTGELFF. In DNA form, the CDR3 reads TGTGCCAGCACCGGGACAGGGAACACCGGGGAGCTGTTTTTT.

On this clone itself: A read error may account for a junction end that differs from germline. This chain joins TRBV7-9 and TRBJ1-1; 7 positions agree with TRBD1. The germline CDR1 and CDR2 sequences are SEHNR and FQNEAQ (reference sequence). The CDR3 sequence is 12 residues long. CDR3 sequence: CASTLQGSEAFF. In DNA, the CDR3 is TGTGCCAGCACCTTACAGGGGAGTGAAGCTTTCTTT.

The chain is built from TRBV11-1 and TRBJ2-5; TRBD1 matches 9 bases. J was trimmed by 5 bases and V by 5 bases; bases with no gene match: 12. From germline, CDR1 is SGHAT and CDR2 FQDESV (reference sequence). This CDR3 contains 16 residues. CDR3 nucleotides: TGTGCCAGCAGCGGGACCGGGACAGGGATAAGGGAGACCCAGTACTTC. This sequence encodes CASSGTGTGIRETQYF.

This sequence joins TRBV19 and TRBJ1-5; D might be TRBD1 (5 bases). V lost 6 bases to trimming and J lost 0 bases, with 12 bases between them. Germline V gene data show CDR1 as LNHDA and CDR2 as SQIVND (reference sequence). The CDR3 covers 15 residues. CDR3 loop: CASRGADYSNQPQHF. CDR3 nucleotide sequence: TGTGCCAGTAGAGGGGCAGATTATAGCAATCAGCCCCAGCATTTT.

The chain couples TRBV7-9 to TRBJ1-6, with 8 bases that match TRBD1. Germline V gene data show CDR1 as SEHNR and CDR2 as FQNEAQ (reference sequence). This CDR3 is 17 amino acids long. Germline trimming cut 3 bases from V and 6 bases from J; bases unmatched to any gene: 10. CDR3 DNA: TGTGCCAGCAGCTTCAGGGGGCGGGAGTCTGGTAATTCACCCCTCCACTTT. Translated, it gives CASSFRGRESGNSPLHF.

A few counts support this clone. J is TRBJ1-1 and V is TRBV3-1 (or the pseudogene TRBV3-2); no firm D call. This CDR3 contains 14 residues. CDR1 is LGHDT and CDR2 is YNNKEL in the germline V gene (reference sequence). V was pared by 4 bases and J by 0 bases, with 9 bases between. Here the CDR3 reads CASSPQKMNTEAFF. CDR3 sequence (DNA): TGTGCCAGCAGCCCACAGAAAATGAACACTGAAGCTTTCTTT.

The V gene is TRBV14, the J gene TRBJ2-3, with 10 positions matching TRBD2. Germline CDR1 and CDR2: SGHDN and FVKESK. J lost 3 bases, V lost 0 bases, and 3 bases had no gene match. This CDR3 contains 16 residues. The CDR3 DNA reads TGTGCCAGCAGCCAAGAAAGGGGACTAGCGACAGATACGCAGTATTTT. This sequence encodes CASSQERGLATDTQYF.

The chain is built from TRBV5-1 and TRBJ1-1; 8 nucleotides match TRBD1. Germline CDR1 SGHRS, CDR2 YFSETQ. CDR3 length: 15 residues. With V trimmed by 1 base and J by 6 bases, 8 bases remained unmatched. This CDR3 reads CASSLLGQAISEAFF. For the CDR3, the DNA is TGCGCCAGCAGCTTGTTGGGACAGGCGATATCTGAAGCTTTCTTT. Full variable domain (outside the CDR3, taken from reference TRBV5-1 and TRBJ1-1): KAGVTQTPRYLIKTRGQQVTLSCSPISGHRSVSWYQQTPGQGLQFLFEYFSETQRNKGNFPGRFSGRQFSNSRSEMNVSTLELGDSALYLCASSLLGQAISEAFFGQGTRLTVV.

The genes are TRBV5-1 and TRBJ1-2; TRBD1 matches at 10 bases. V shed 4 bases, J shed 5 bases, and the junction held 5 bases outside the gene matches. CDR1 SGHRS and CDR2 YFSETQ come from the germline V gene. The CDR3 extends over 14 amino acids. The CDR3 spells CASSIRDRGYGYTF. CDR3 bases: TGCGCCAGCAGCATCCGGGACAGGGGTTATGGCTACACCTTC. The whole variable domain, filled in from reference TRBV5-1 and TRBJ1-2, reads KAGVTQTPRYLIKTRGQQVTLSCSPISGHRSVSWYQQTPGQGLQFLFEYFSETQRNKGNFPGRFSGRQFSNSRSEMNVSTLELGDSALYLCASSIRDRGYGYTFGSGTRLTVV.

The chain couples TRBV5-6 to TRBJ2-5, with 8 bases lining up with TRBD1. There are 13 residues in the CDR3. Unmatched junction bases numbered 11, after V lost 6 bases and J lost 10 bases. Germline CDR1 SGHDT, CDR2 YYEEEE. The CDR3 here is CASNPLPTGDQYF. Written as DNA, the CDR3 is TGTGCCAGCAACCCCCTACCGACAGGGGACCAGTACTTC. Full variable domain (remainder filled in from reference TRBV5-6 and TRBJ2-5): DAGVTQSPTHLIKTRGQQVTLRCSPKSGHDTVSWYQQALGQGPQFIFQYYEEEERQRGNFPDRFSGHQFPNYSSELNVNALLLGDSALYLCASNPLPTGDQYFGPGTRLLVL.

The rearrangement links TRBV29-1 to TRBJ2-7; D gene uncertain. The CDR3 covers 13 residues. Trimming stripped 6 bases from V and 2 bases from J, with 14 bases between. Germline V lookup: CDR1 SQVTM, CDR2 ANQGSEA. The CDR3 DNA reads TGCAGCGTATGGAGCCAGAGCCCCTACGAGCAGTACTTC. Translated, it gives CSVWSQSPYEQYF.

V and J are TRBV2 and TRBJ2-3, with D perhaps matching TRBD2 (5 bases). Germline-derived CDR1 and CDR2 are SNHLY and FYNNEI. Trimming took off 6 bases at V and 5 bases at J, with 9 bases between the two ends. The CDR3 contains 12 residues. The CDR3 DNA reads TGTGCCAGCAGCGGGGTGGGAGATACGCAGTATTTT. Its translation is CASSGVGDTQYF.

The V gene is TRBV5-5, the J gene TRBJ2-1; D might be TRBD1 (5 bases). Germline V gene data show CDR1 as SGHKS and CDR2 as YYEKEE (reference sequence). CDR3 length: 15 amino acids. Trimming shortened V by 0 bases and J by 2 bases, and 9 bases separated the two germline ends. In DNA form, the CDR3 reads TGTGCCAGCAGCTTGGCGACAGCCGCCTACAATGAGCAGTTCTTC. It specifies CASSLATAAYNEQFF.

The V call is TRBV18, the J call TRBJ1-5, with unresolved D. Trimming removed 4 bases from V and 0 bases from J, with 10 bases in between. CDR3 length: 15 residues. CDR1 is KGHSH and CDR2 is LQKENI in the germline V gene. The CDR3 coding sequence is TGTGCCAGCTCACGCCAAGACTATAGCAATCAGCCCCAGCATTTT. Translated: CASSRQDYSNQPQHF.

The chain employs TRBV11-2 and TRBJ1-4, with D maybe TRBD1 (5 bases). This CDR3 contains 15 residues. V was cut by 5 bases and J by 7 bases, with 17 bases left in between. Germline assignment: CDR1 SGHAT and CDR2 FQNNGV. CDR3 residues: CASSAHGSQGEKLFF. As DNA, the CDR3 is TGTGCCAGCAGCGCACACGGATCGCAGGGTGAAAAACTGTTTTTT. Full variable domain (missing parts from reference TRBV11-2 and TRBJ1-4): EAGVAQSPRYKIIEKRQSVAFWCNPISGHATLYWYQQILGQGPKLLIQFQNNGVVDDSQLPKDRFSAERLKGVDSTLKIQPAKLEDSAVYLCASSAHGSQGEKLFFGSGTQLSVL.

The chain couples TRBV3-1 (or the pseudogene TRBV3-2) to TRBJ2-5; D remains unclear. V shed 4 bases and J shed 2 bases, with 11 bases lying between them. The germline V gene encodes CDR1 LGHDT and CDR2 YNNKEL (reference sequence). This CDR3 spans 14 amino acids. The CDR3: CASSRVGRQETQYF. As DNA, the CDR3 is TGTGCCAGCAGCCGGGTCGGCAGGCAAGAGACCCAGTACTTC.

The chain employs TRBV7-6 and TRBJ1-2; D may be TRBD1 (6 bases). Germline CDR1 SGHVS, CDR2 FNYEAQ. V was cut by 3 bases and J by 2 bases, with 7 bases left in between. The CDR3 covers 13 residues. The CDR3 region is CASSFGQNYGYTF. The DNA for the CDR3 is TGTGCCAGCAGCTTTGGACAGAACTATGGCTACACCTTC.

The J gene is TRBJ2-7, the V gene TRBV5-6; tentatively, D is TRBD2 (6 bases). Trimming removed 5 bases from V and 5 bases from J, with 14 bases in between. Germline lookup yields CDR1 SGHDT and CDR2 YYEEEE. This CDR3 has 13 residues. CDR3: CASSRGSTNEQYF. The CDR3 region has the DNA TGTGCCAGCAGTCGGGGGAGTACCAACGAGCAGTACTTC.